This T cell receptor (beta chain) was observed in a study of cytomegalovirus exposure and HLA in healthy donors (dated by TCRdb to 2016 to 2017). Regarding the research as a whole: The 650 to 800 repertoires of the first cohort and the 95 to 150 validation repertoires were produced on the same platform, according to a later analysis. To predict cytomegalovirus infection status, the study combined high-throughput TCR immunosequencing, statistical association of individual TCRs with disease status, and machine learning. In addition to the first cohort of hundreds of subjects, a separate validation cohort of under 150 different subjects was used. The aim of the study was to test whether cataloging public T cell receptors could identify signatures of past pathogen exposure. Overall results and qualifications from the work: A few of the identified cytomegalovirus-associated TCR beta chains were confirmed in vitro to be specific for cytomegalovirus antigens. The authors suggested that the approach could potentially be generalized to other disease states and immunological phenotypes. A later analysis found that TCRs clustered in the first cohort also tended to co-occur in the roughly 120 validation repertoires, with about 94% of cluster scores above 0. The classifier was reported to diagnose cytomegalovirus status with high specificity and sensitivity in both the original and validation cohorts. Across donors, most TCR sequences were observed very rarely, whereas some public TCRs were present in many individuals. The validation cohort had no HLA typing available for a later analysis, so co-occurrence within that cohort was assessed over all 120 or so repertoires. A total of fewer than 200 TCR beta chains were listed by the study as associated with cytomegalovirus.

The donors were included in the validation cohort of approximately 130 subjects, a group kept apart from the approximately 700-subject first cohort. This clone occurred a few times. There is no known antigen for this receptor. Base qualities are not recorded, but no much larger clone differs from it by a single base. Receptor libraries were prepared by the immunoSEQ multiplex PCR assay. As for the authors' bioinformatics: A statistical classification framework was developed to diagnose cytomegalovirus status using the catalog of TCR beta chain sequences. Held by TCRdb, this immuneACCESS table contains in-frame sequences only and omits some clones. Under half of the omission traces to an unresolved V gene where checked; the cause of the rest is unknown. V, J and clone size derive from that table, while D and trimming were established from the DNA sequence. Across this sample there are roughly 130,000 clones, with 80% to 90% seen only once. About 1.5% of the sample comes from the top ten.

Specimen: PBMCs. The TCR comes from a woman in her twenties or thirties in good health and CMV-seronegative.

The CDR3 reads CASSPPGLAGGGYTF. Here is the DNA: TGTGCCAGCAGTCCACCGGGACTCGCGGGGGGCGGCTACACCTTC. Recombination connected TRBV6-5 to TRBJ1-2, with TRBD1 tentatively as D gene (6 bases match). Per the germline V gene, MNHEY is the CDR1 and SVGAGI is the CDR2. The junction shows trimming of 5 bases on V and 8 bases on J, plus 21 bases between the germline ends. The CDR3 sequence holds 15 residues, the cysteine and phenylalanine included. Left in the record is the CDR3 DNA by itself, 45 bases read in frame from the first base.